This T cell receptor (beta chain) was observed in a study of T cells in Graves' hyperthyroidism and ophthalmopathy. Amplification of TCR beta CDR3 regions used RNA as the template. The HTBI set primed first-round TCR CDR3 RT-PCR. Via MiXCR, TCRdb re-called the multiplex PCR reads, giving one row per CDR3 protein. The profile shows approximately 370,000 distinct CDR3 sequences, under 15% of them singletons. Thyroid ultrasound and orbital computed tomography, with clinical symptoms and serum thyroxine and TRAb, informed diagnoses. Trimming cost V 2 bases and J 7 bases, with 3 bases left between them. Per the germline V gene, CDR1 is DFQATT and CDR2 is SNEGSKA (reference sequence). The CDR3 sequence is 10 residues long.

The TCR comes from a woman aged 25 to 39 with Graves' hyperthyroidism. The sequenced material came from blood. V is TRBV20-1 and J is TRBJ2-1; D is unclear. As DNA, the CDR3 is TGCAGTGCTAGATATAATGAGCAGTTCTTC. Its translation: CSARYNEQFF.